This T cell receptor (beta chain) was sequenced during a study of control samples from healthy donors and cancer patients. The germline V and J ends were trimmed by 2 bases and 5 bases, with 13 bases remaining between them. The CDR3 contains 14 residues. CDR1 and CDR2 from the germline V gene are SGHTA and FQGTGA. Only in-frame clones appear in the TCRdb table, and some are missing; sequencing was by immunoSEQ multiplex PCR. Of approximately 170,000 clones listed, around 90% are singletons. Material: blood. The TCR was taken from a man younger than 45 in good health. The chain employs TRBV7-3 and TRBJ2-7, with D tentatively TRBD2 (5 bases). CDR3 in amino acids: CASSLVGRGDEQYF. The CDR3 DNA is TGTGCCAGCAGCTTAGTGGGGAGAGGCGACGAGCAGTACTTC.